This T cell receptor (beta chain) originates from a study of T cell responses to AZD1222 COVID-19 vaccine. Study-level points and caveats: Close to half of all spike-specific TCRs reportedly target regions of the variants that are unmutated. CD4 TCRs linked to vaccination spanned spike, dominating at 160-218 and 743-854.

Turning to this clone: Its matching antigen is unknown.

Sequenced by immunoSEQ multiplex PCR; TCRdb stores in-frame clones only, minus some. This table holds some 150,000 clones, roughly nine tenths found once. Germline lookup yields CDR1 MGHDK and CDR2 SYGVNS. V was clipped by 1 base and J by 8 bases; unmatched bases: 8. The CDR3 is 15 amino acids. The clonotype comes from an adult in good health. The chain carries TRBV25-1 and TRBJ1-2; the match to TRBD1 covers 9 bases. The sequenced sample was peripheral blood, obtained on day 0 of AZD1222 vaccination. DNA of the CDR3: TGTGCCAGCAGTGAATTGGATAGGGACAGGGACGGCTACACCTTC. This encodes CASSELDRDRDGYTF.